A single TCR beta chain is shown here with its context. Germline V CDR1 and CDR2: SGHRS, YFSETQ. V was clipped by 4 bases and J by 4 bases; unmatched bases: 2. This CDR3 is 15 amino acids long. The repertoire was sequenced with immunoSEQ multiplex PCR; TCRdb's copy has only in-frame clones and lacks some. Of 25,000 to 30,000 clones detected, about 88% appear once; the ten largest clones hold approximately 1.1%. Time point of the sample: before natalizumab initiation. The data were obtained in a study of multiple sclerosis patients with progressive multifocal leukoencephalopathy. The sequencing sample was made of PBMCs. The V gene is TRBV5-1, the J gene TRBJ2-3; 14 positions match TRBD2. This clonotype was obtained from a human donor with multiple sclerosis. CDR3 nucleotides: TGCGCCAGCAGCCAGGGACTAGCGGGGGCAGATACGCAGTATTTT. This encodes CASSQGLAGADTQYF. Together with reference TRBV5-1 and TRBJ2-3, the CDR3 gives the full variable domain: KAGVTQTPRYLIKTRGQQVTLSCSPISGHRSVSWYQQTPGQGLQFLFEYFSETQRNKGNFPGRFSGRQFSNSRSEMNVSTLELGDSALYLCASSQGLAGADTQYFGPGTRLTVL.